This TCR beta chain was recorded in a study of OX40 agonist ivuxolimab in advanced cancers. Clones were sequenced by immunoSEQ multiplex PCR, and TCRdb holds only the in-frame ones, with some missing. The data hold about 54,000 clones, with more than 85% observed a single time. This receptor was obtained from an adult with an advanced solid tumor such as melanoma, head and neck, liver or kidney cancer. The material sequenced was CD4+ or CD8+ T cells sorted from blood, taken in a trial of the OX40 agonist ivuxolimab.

Here the CDR3 reads CASSTDSGGPPNTQYF. CDR3 bases: TGTGCCAGCAGCACAGATAGCGGGGGACCTCCAAATACGCAGTATTTT. The chain joins TRBV7-2 to TRBJ2-3; 9 positions agree with TRBD2. The CDR3 is made up of 16 amino acids. Germline V lookup: CDR1 SGHTA, CDR2 FQGNSA. V trimming: 5 bases; J trimming: 7 bases; junction bases outside the gene matches: 13. The full variable domain, its missing parts supplied by reference TRBV7-2 and TRBJ2-3, is GAGVSQSPSNKVTEKGKDVELRCDPISGHTALYWYRQSLGQGLEFLIYFQGNSAPDKSGLPSDRFSAERTGGSVSTLTIQRTQQEDSAVYLCASSTDSGGPPNTQYFGPGTRLTVL.